The present T cell receptor (beta chain) was sequenced within a study of T cells in Graves' hyperthyroidism and ophthalmopathy (dated by TCRdb to about 2019). Some background on the complete study: Peripheral blood was sampled at the time of initial diagnosis, prior to any treatment. After sampling, hyperthyroidism patients received methimazole starting at 30 mg daily, and ophthalmopathy patients received high-dose intravenous methylprednisolone. The 100 or so discovery patients were divided at random into training and test sets in a 7:3 ratio. An independent validation cohort of under 20 hyperthyroidism patients and about 15 patients who later progressed to ophthalmopathy tested prospective prediction of ophthalmopathy. In addition, the study compared T-cell repertoires in thyroid tissue and in blood from 6 or 7 Graves' hyperthyroidism patients. According to the paper, TCR Vbeta CDR3 sequencing was carried out on over 130 peripheral blood samples, which came from 40 to 45 ophthalmopathy, around 75 hyperthyroidism and approximately 17 progressor patients. To identify distinguishing TCR V-J signatures, a discovery cohort of around 100 patients was used, comprising 40 to 45 with Graves' ophthalmopathy and some 57 with stable Graves' hyperthyroidism.

TCR beta CDR3 regions were amplified from RNA transcripts. A first-round RT-PCR of the TCR CDR3 used the HTBI primer set with the Qiagen OneStep RT-PCR kit. The libraries were constructed in a second round of multiplex PCR and then size-selected and purified. Paired-end sequencing of the libraries was performed with 100 bp reads on an Illumina HiSeq2000. The source study handled its data this way. Raw data were processed with SOAPnuke, discarding reads with adapters, uncalled bases, mean Phred below 15, or no exact constant-primer or identifier match. High-quality paired reads were merged with COPE v1.2.5, and unique nucleotide sequences were defined as clonotypes. Clonotypes were aligned to IMGT TRBV, TRBD and TRBJ reference segments using MiTCR v1.1. The analysis included only V-J combinations with a frequency above 0.0001, which together covered 99% to 99.2% of the repertoires. The TCS score was defined as the ratio of F50 (clonal expansion) to E x V (chaos), calculated using BLOSUM62-based TCRdist between CDR3 peptides within each V-J. Welch's t-statistics and random forest reduced fewer than 600 V-J features to under 15, which were used in a naive Bayes classifier (R e1071). The public sequencing data were trimmed at Q25 with fastp and processed into clonotypes with MiXCR by TCRdb, which kept only in-frame beta chains. Rows are combined by CDR3 protein, so each entry shows the most common genes and DNA. The V and J calls shown here were made by TCRdb, not taken from the authors' results. For this sample there are under 350,000 distinct CDR3 sequences; roughly 15% appear just once. Around 8% of the sample is in the top ten clones.

What the authors observed across the whole study: Sample size was not statistically predetermined, and investigators were not blinded to group allocation. Most expanded thyroid clonotypes (frequency above 0.001) were also detected in blood, suggesting blood repertoires may reflect thyroid immune responses. In validation, progression to ophthalmopathy was predicted by the model with roughly 71% sensitivity and approximately 78% specificity, a median of roughly 6 months before onset. Ophthalmopathy was separated from stable hyperthyroidism by a 13 V-J signature model, with approximately 90% sensitivity and approximately 81% specificity obtained in cross-validation and 80%/75% obtained in testing.

Stable Graves' hyperthyroidism was defined as the absence of progression to ophthalmopathy over 18 months of follow-up. The hyperthyroidism patients were between 18 and 65 years old and newly diagnosed, with a disease duration of less than 2 months. Patients with uncontrolled infections, other autoimmune diseases, pregnancy or lactation were excluded. Diagnoses were based on clinical symptoms, serum thyroxine and TRAb, thyroid ultrasound and orbital computed tomography. PBMCs were isolated from more than 8 ml of fresh peripheral blood by Ficoll-Paque density gradient centrifugation. Total RNA was extracted with Trizol reagent, and quality was checked on an Agilent 2100 Bioanalyzer. This clonotype occurred many times. There is no known antigen for this receptor. No much larger clonotype is one base removed from it; base qualities were not supplied. The germline V gene (reference sequence) provides CDR1 DFQATT and CDR2 SNEGSKA. V and J are truncated by 6 bases and 5 bases respectively, leaving an intervening sequence of 13 bases. The cysteine opens and the phenylalanine closes a CDR3 of 12 amino acids. Of the read, only the CDR3 DNA is kept; its 36 bases are in frame from base 1.

This TCR derives from a woman between 40 and 50 years old with Graves' hyperthyroidism. Sequencing used blood. The sequence joins TRBV20-1 to TRBJ1-2; the D gene lacks a confident call. The DNA is as follows: TGCAGTGCCCCGTCACAGCTGTATGGCTACACCTTC. This encodes CSAPSQLYGYTF.